This T cell receptor (beta chain) is from a study of cytomegalovirus exposure and HLA in healthy donors. Points on this clone: Its antigen is as yet unknown.

Study-wide points: TCR beta V- and J-gene trimming, according to a later analysis, was linked to a missense DCLRE1C variant.

Though nominally healthy at sampling, donors likely had unrecorded immune exposures. Deletions cut 1 base from V and 2 bases from J, with 6 bases between. The CDR3 length is 12 residues. The V gene's germline CDR1 is SQVTM and CDR2 ANQGSEA. Vbeta (60) and Jbeta (13) primers were used in the PCR. The repertoire was sequenced with immunoSEQ multiplex PCR; TCRdb's copy has only in-frame clones and lacks some. The data show approximately 290,000 clones, with about four fifths seen just once and less than 0.4% held by the top ten. This TCR was sampled from a girl between 2 and 10 years old in good health and CMV-seronegative. The sample comprised PBMCs. V and J are TRBV29-1 and TRBJ2-7, with TRBD1 as a possible D gene (6 bases). CDR3 in amino acids: CSVEAGAYEQYF. DNA for the CDR3: TGCAGCGTTGAAGCAGGGGCCTACGAGCAGTACTTC.